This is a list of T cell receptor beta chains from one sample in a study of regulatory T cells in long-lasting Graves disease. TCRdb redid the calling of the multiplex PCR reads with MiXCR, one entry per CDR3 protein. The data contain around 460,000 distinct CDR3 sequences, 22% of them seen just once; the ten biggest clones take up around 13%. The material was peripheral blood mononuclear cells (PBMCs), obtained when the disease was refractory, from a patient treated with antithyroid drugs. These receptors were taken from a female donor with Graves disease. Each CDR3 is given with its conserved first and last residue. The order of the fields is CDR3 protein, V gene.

CASSLLRTSTDTQYF TRBV7-3
CASSVPDTNTGELFF TRBV9
CASSSLSGLNEKLFF TRBV9
CASTGGLYEQYF TRBV7-2
CASSPLGVRTSYEQYF TRBV7-9
CASSLRADNERLVF TRBV28
CASSLGSGGIANYGYTF TRBV5-4
CASSTGRTNYGYTF TRBV12-3/TRBV12-4
CASSSDSNTEAFF TRBV5-1
CASTPRGGARVAFF TRBV2
CASSQEGQGGEKLFF TRBV3-1
CASSAHSGTGTPYGYTF TRBV28
CASRVQGQETQYF TRBV12-3/TRBV12-4
CASSLPGIGGTQYF TRBV3-1
CAISESRGRETQYF TRBV10-3
CATSSGLAGSYEQYF TRBV15
CASSLGLWGSGNTEAFF TRBV12-3/TRBV12-4
CASSEAPGGINTEAFF TRBV6-1
CSVDRDYEQYF TRBV29-1
CASSPGLEGKDGYSKNIQYF TRBV7-9
CASSKTGDSYEQYF TRBV11-2
CSAPVGNGYGYTF TRBV20-1
CASSTRSGGSYNEQFF TRBV28
CAGGEGATGELFF TRBV28
CASSPLGQGREKLFF TRBV27
CASSTMRQGVTTNEKLFF TRBV6-1
CASSPYGVRPSYEQYF TRBV12-3/TRBV12-4
CASSEWVLAGVLETQYF TRBV25-1
CASSLIVGVLTF TRBV11-2
CASSLAGTIDNEQFF TRBV7-2